The 4 T cell receptor beta chains below were found in one sample sequenced in a study of CD8+ T cells in alopecia areata. Sequencing templates came from extracted RNA that was reverse transcribed into cDNA. The assay was immunoSEQ multiplex PCR, and TCRdb's table has in-frame clones only and misses some. The sample holds more than 200,000 clones; around 67% are singletons and the top ten take around 1.2%. Sequences were derived from CD4+ T cells sorted from blood, sampled at week 0. These receptors originate from a human donor with alopecia areata.

This chain links TRBV30 with TRBJ1-1, with D uncertain. The CDR3 has 15 amino acids. Trimming shortened V by 0 bases and J by 4 bases, and 15 bases separated the two germline ends. Germline assignment: CDR1 GTSNPN and CDR2 SVGIG (reference sequence). The CDR3 DNA sequence: TGTGCCTGGAGTGTAGGCCACTCGGCAATCACTGAAGCTTTCTTT. Encoded protein: CAWSVGHSAITEAFF.

The J gene is TRBJ1-6, the V gene TRBV6-5; TRBD1 agrees at 9 bases. The germline gives CDR1 MNHEY, CDR2 SVGAGI. The CDR3 sequence is 14 residues long. V lost 6 bases, J lost 9 bases, and 6 bases stayed unmatched. CDR3 residues: CASRTQGAGSPLHF. As DNA, the CDR3 is TGTGCCAGCAGAACACAGGGGGCCGGTTCACCCCTCCACTTT.

The chain uses TRBV18 and TRBJ1-1; 7 bases are shared with TRBD1. This CDR3 has 15 residues. Per the germline V gene, CDR1 is KGHSH and CDR2 is LQKENI. After removal of 3 bases from V and 0 bases from J, the junction contained 4 bases not matched to a gene. The CDR3 nucleotides read TGTGCCAGCTCACCGCGGACAGGAGTGAACACTGAAGCTTTCTTT. Its translation is CASSPRTGVNTEAFF.

The chain links TRBV29-1 to TRBJ1-2; D may be TRBD1 (6 bases). CDR1 and CDR2 (germline): SQVTM, ANQGSEA. V was pared by 4 bases and J by 3 bases, with 15 bases between. The CDR3 length is 14 residues. This chain's CDR3 is CSVADRDIDYGYTF. DNA for the CDR3: TGCAGCGTTGCTGATCGGGACATCGACTATGGCTACACCTTC.